Listed below are T cell receptor beta chains from one sample, sequenced in a study of identical twins. A single record per CDR3 protein comes from TCRdb applying MiXCR to the 5' RACE reads. The sample lists approximately 260,000 distinct CDR3 sequences; roughly an eighth were seen once. Input material: memory (CD45RO+) T cells sorted from blood. The receptors stem from a woman aged 18 to 35 in good health. Each CDR3 is given with its conserved first and last residue.

TRBV3-1,TRBJ2-7,CASSQDQLYEQYF
TRBV11-2,TRBJ1-1,CASSLETRGQAFF
TRBV20-1,TRBJ2-5,CSAREHIQGAQYF
TRBV7-8,TRBJ2-3,CASSLATGEDTQYF
TRBV11-2,TRBJ1-2,CASSLATQGYGYTF
TRBV12-3/TRBV12-4,TRBJ1-1,CASIRWNTEAFF
TRBV15,TRBJ2-1,CATSRVAGSYNEQFF
TRBV6-2/TRBV6-3,TRBJ1-1,CASSYRRDTEAFF
TRBV20-1,TRBJ2-3,CSASGAYTQYF
TRBV7-2,TRBJ2-2,CASSLAGPGMGELFF
TRBV11-2,TRBJ2-5,CASSRQREGVGETQYF
TRBV7-2,TRBJ2-5,CASSFLRETQYF
TRBV7-2,TRBJ2-5,CASSFRGGSPETQYF
TRBV11-3,TRBJ2-2,CASSRRVVAGELFF
TRBV5-5,TRBJ1-2,CASSLRGQGAHGYTF
TRBV4-1,TRBJ2-4,CASSQDTRTIQYF
TRBV12-3/TRBV12-4,TRBJ2-2,CASSSREGGELFF
TRBV7-2,TRBJ1-6,CASSPDRPNSPLHF
TRBV28,TRBJ1-1,CASSSRVPEAFF
TRBV12-3/TRBV12-4,TRBJ2-3,CACSLALAERIHTDTQYF
TRBV10-3,TRBJ1-3,CAISEGAVSGNTIYF
TRBV20-1,TRBJ2-1,CSLLGNEQFF
TRBV10-3,TRBJ1-4,CAIGTGPTNEKLFF
TRBV11-2,TRBJ2-1,CASSHEGLAINVGGEQFF
TRBV5-1,TRBJ1-2,CASSLVADSYGYTF
TRBV9,TRBJ2-5,CASSVAGGAGTQYF
TRBV5-6,TRBJ2-5,CASSAGLAGDGETQYF
TRBV20-1,TRBJ2-3,CSARGISASTDTQYF
TRBV27,TRBJ2-3,CASSLGGADTDTQYF
TRBV5-6,TRBJ1-1,CASSLAGQGRTEAFF
TRBV29-1,TRBJ1-1,CSTGRGVMNTEAFF
TRBV6-1,TRBJ2-3,CASRARGLSTDTQYF
TRBV7-8,TRBJ2-2,CASSAGSGRTGELFF
TRBV20-1,TRBJ1-1,CSARVNLNTEAFF
TRBV20-1,TRBJ2-3,CSAPRRAGKADTQYF
TRBV2,TRBJ2-7,CASGTSDEQYF
TRBV5-1,TRBJ2-7,CASSTGPSSGEQYF
TRBV2,TRBJ1-5,CASSVWGHQPQHF
TRBV5-1,TRBJ1-1,CASTPNSRHTEAFF
TRBV7-9,TRBJ1-4,CASSIGRGATNEKLFF
TRBV6-5,TRBJ2-5,CASSYGHQGETQYF
TRBV29-1,TRBJ2-1,CSVEDLRGLAGGNEQFF
TRBV3-1,TRBJ2-1,CASSHGFSYNEQFF
TRBV10-3,TRBJ2-5,CATRLGRGRYQETQYF
TRBV7-9,TRBJ2-7,CASTSEYEQYF
TRBV12-3/TRBV12-4,TRBJ2-7,CASSLGTQTKGEQYF
TRBV10-3,TRBJ2-2,CAISDLGTGELFF
TRBV7-9,TRBJ2-2,CASSLQLRELFF
TRBV20-1,TRBJ2-4,CSAPSSPKNIQYF
TRBV12-3/TRBV12-4,TRBJ1-5,CASSLGQNQPQHF
TRBV20-1,TRBJ2-5,CSANKREAQETQYF
TRBV20-1,TRBJ2-1,CSATSGGDYNEQFF
TRBV12-3/TRBV12-4,TRBJ1-4,CASRSSFEKLFF
TRBV29-1,TRBJ2-7,CSVEVLDAQYF